This T cell receptor (beta chain) is from a study of T cell responses to AZD1222 COVID-19 vaccine. This clone occurred once. No antigen is known for it. This CDR3 is built from 10 residues. From germline, CDR1 is SNHLY and CDR2 FYNNEI. V was shortened by 6 bases and J by 5 bases, with 1 base between the two germline ends. The repertoire was sequenced with immunoSEQ multiplex PCR; TCRdb's copy has only in-frame clones and lacks some. The sample includes approximately 180,000 clones, roughly 91% seen only once; the top ten take around 0.96%. General study findings and limits: AZD1222 recipients seropositive at baseline numbered only six or seven. Females made up more of the donors, who were largely white British, and clonal diversity may have come out too low. Unmutated variant regions are reportedly targeted by nearly half of spike-specific TCRs.

The rearrangement uses TRBV2 and TRBJ2-2; the D is unclear. The clonotype originates from an adult who received the MenACWY meningococcal vaccine as a control. The sample consisted of peripheral blood, taken 28 days after the second dose of the MenACWY control vaccine. The CDR3: CASRTGELFF. DNA for the CDR3: TGTGCCAGCAGAACCGGGGAGCTGTTTTTT.